The 25 T cell receptor beta chains in this list originate from one sample, sequenced in a study of T cells after yellow fever vaccination. MiXCR, run by TCRdb on the 5' RACE reads, gives a single entry per CDR3 protein. In the table there are 200,000 to 300,000 distinct CDR3 sequences, more than 3.5% of which are singletons. The material sequenced was PBMCs, taken 15 days after the yellow fever booster vaccination. Receptors were obtained from a man aged 18-30 years who received the YFV17D yellow fever vaccine.

The table lists this clonotype with many counts. This chain links TRBV10-3 with TRBJ2-1; D gene unclear. The CDR3 is made up of 14 amino acids. V was clipped by 3 bases and J by 0 bases, with 6 bases between them. Germline V gene data show CDR1 as ENHRY and CDR2 as SYGVKD. The CDR3 is CAISEKTSYNEQFF. CDR3 sequence (DNA): TGTGCCATCAGTGAAAAGACCTCCTACAATGAGCAGTTCTTC.

The V gene is TRBV12-3 or TRBV12-4, the J gene TRBJ1-1; D gene uncertain. The CDR3 loop spans 13 amino acids. Trimming removed 3 bases from V and 3 bases from J, with 8 bases in between. CDR3 DNA sequence: TGTGCCAGCAGTTTTACGGGTGACACTGAAGCTTTCTTT. Translation: CASSFTGDTEAFF.

The table lists this clonotype with many counts. The chain recombines TRBV10-2 with TRBJ2-2; D may be TRBD1 (6 bases). CDR3 length: 12 amino acids. The germline gives CDR1 WSHSY, CDR2 SAAADI. Deletions cut 7 bases from V and 8 bases from J, with 11 bases between. CDR3 in amino acids: CASIAGDGELFF. DNA of the CDR3: TGCGCCAGCATAGCAGGGGATGGGGAGCTGTTTTTT.

This clonotype was seen repeatedly, ten times or more. This chain uses TRBV7-2 with TRBJ2-1, with TRBD1 as a possible D gene (7 bases). CDR3 size: 12 residues. Trimming took 5 bases from V and 12 from J, leaving 14 bases between them. The germline gives CDR1 SGHTA, CDR2 FQGNSA. The CDR3 is CASSVPGGRQFF. The CDR3 DNA reads TGTGCCAGCAGCGTCCCAGGGGGGAGGCAGTTCTTC.

This clonotype was observed at least ten times. V and J are TRBV5-1 and TRBJ2-2, with D maybe TRBD2 (6 bases). Germline V gene data show CDR1 as SGHRS and CDR2 as YFSETQ. Trimming cost V 6 bases and J 7 bases, with 10 bases left between them. This CDR3 has 12 amino acids. The CDR3 is CASTSVGGELFF. CDR3 nucleotide sequence: TGCGCCAGCACTAGCGTCGGCGGGGAGCTGTTTTTT.

This clonotype was seen ten or more times. CDR3 in DNA: TGTGCCAGCAGCCCGGACAGAAGCAATCAGCCCCAGCATTTT. It encodes CASSPDRSNQPQHF. This chain connects TRBV7-8 to TRBJ1-5, with D maybe TRBD1 (6 bases). V lost 5 bases to trimming and J lost 1 base, with 9 bases between them. This CDR3 has 14 residues. Looked up from germline, CDR1 is SGHVS and CDR2 is FQNEAQ.

This clonotype was picked up many times. The chain recombines TRBV5-1 with TRBJ2-1, with 8 bases that match TRBD2. This CDR3 region has 17 residues. The V and J ends lost 0 bases and 1 base, in that order; junction bases with no gene match: 6. Per germline, CDR1 SGHRS and CDR2 YFSETQ. The CDR3 loop reads CASSLVIGGGSYNEQFF. The CDR3 coding sequence is TGCGCCAGCAGCTTGGTTATAGGCGGGGGGTCCTACAATGAGCAGTTCTTC.

This clonotype was observed at least ten times. This rearrangement joins TRBV5-4 to TRBJ2-1; 9 bases align to TRBD1. Trimming removed 4 bases from V and 0 bases from J; junction bases left unmatched: 2. This CDR3 comprises 15 residues. Germline values: CDR1 SGHNT, CDR2 YYREEE (reference sequence). The CDR3 region has the DNA TGTGCCAGCAGCCCGGGACAGGGCTCCTACAATGAGCAGTTCTTC. This gives the protein CASSPGQGSYNEQFF.

This clonotype was seen ten or more times. The chain combines TRBV12-3 or TRBV12-4 with TRBJ2-3; 10 bases agree with TRBD1. The CDR3 extends over 16 amino acids. V shed 4 bases, J shed 7 bases, and the junction held 11 bases outside the gene matches. This CDR3 reads CASSSPGTGVWNTQYF. In DNA, the CDR3 is TGTGCCAGCAGTTCACCAGGGACAGGGGTTTGGAATACGCAGTATTTT.

This clonotype has at least ten counts. V usage is TRBV6-8 and J usage is TRBJ2-7; D is perhaps TRBD1 (5 bases). Per germline, CDR1 MNHGY and CDR2 SAAAGT. V lost 7 bases and J lost 3, with 19 bases in between. CDR3 size: 15 residues. The CDR3 nucleotides are TGTGCCAGCAACCCCGAATTACAGGAGTGCTACGAGCAGTACGTC. It is translated as CASNPELQECYEQYV.

This clonotype came up many times. The chain has TRBV27 and TRBJ2-7; TRBD2 agrees at 10 bases. J lost 6 bases, V lost 0 bases, and 8 bases had no gene match. This CDR3 has 16 residues. Germline values: CDR1 MNHEY, CDR2 SMNVEV (reference sequence). The DNA for the CDR3 is TGTGCCAGCAGTTTATCCGCGAGCGGGGGGGCCAGCGAGCAGTACTTC. Residues: CASSLSASGGASEQYF.

Ten or more counts support this clonotype. V gene TRBV5-1 combines with J gene TRBJ1-1; 7 positions match TRBD1. The junction had 10 bases not matched to a gene; V was cut back by 4 bases and J by 4 bases. The CDR3 is 15 amino acids. Germline V gene data show CDR1 as SGHRS and CDR2 as YFSETQ. The CDR3 bases are TGCGCCAGCAGCGTGGGAAGGGGGCTAGGCACTGAAGCTTTCTTT. Residues: CASSVGRGLGTEAFF.

This clonotype showed up many times. The V gene is TRBV20-1, the J gene TRBJ2-3; 10 bases fit TRBD2. Per germline, CDR1 DFQATT and CDR2 SNEGSKA (reference sequence). This CDR3 region has 14 residues. J was trimmed by 3 bases and V by 3 bases; bases with no gene match: 3. This CDR3 reads CSASASGGTDTQYF. CDR3 sequence (DNA): TGCAGTGCTAGCGCTAGCGGGGGAACAGATACGCAGTATTTT.

This clonotype came up many times. The chain has TRBV6-6 and TRBJ2-5; D is unresolved. Trimming stripped 0 bases from V and 2 bases from J, with 4 bases between. The germline CDR1 and CDR2 sequences are MNHNY and SVGAGI (reference sequence). CDR3 length equals 13 residues. The CDR3 DNA is TGTGCCAGCAGTTACTCAGGTCAAGAGACCCAGTACTTC. Protein product: CASSYSGQETQYF.

This clonotype was counted ten times or more. The chain employs TRBV3-1 and TRBJ2-5; perhaps TRBD1 as D (6 bases). Germline V lookup: CDR1 LGHDT, CDR2 YNNKEL (reference sequence). The CDR3 is 14 amino acids. The V end was cut by 4 bases, the J end by 5 bases, with 14 bases between. CDR3 bases: TGTGCCAGCAGCCTAAGTGGGGGCCTGGAGACCCAGTACTTC. Protein sequence: CASSLSGGLETQYF.

This clonotype has ten or more counts. The chain couples TRBV12-3 or TRBV12-4 to TRBJ2-5; 12 bases are shared with TRBD1. There are 15 residues in the CDR3. The junction had 11 bases not matched to a gene; V was cut back by 10 bases and J by 5 bases. CDR3 loop: CATTTGTGGLETQYF. The CDR3 nucleotides read TGTGCCACAACCACGGGGACAGGGGGCTTGGAGACCCAGTACTTC.

This clonotype has ten or more counts. The rearrangement links TRBV5-1 to TRBJ1-4, with D tentatively TRBD1 (5 bases). This CDR3 is built from 13 residues. V was pared by 4 bases and J by 8 bases, with 12 bases between. Germline V gene lookup returns CDR1 SGHRS and CDR2 YFSETQ. The chain's CDR3 is CASSEDSNEKLFF. CDR3 bases: TGCGCCAGCAGCGAAGACAGCAACGAAAAACTGTTTTTT.

This clonotype was detected many times. The J gene is TRBJ2-3, the V gene TRBV24-1; D not resolved. From germline, CDR1 is KGHDR and CDR2 SFDVKD. The CDR3 is 12 residues long. V lost 2 bases and J lost 4, with 3 bases in between. CDR3 in DNA: TGTGCCACCAGTGATTGGGCAGATACGCAGTATTTT. Its translation: CATSDWADTQYF.

This clonotype was detected ten times or more. The chain links TRBV4-1 to TRBJ1-5, with no clear D. The CDR3 sequence is 14 residues long. The germline V and J ends were trimmed by 1 base and 3 bases, with 7 bases remaining between them. From germline, CDR1 is MGHRA and CDR2 YSYEKL. CDR3 DNA sequence: TGCGCCAGCAGCCAAGGATGGTACAATCAGCCCCAGCATTTT. It is translated as CASSQGWYNQPQHF.

This clonotype was detected many times. The J gene is TRBJ2-2, the V gene TRBV29-1; D may be TRBD2 (6 bases). Germline assignment: CDR1 SQVTM and CDR2 ANQGSEA. This CDR3 is 14 amino acids long. V dropped 5 bases and J dropped 1 base, with 11 bases sitting between them. The CDR3 nucleotides read TGCAGCGTTTCTAGCGTCGAGAACACCGGGGAGCTGTTTTTT. Its protein is CSVSSVENTGELFF.

This clonotype was recorded at least ten times. This rearrangement joins TRBV24-1 to TRBJ2-5, with TRBD2 identical over 11 bases. V lost 7 bases to trimming and J lost 1 base; unmatched junction nucleotides: 10. The CDR3 length is 17 residues. Germline values: CDR1 KGHDR, CDR2 SFDVKD. Written as DNA, the CDR3 is TGTGCCACCAGCCGGGGGGTGACTAGCGGGGCCCAAGAGACCCAGTACTTC. Translating gives CATSRGVTSGAQETQYF.

This clonotype was observed many times. DNA of the CDR3: TGTGCCAGCAGTCCTGGGGGGATAGATACGCAGTATTTT. Amino acids: CASSPGGIDTQYF. V and J are TRBV28 and TRBJ2-3, with a weak D call TRBD2 (6 bases). V was shortened by 5 bases and J by 5 bases, with 11 bases between the two germline ends. Germline CDR1 and CDR2: MDHEN and SYDVKM. The CDR3 runs to 13 residues.

This clonotype was detected ten times or more. CDR3 amino acids: CASSPLGQEGTEAFF. The DNA of the CDR3 is TGCGCCAGCAGCCCACTAGGACAGGAGGGCACTGAAGCTTTCTTT. V is TRBV5-1 and J is TRBJ1-1, with TRBD1 matching 7 bases. J gave up 4 bases and V 4 bases, and 10 bases lay outside the gene matches. The CDR3 extends over 15 amino acids. Germline-derived CDR1 and CDR2 are SGHRS and YFSETQ.

This clonotype was detected many times. V and J are TRBV5-1 and TRBJ2-7; tentatively, D is TRBD1 or TRBD2 (5 bases each). Trimming cost V 4 bases and J 1 base, with 18 bases left between them. Per germline, CDR1 SGHRS and CDR2 YFSETQ. The CDR3 is made up of 16 amino acids. The CDR3 DNA is TGCGCCAGCAGCGGTCGCTGGGACGAAACTTCCTACGAGCAGTACGTC. It is translated as CASSGRWDETSYEQYV.

This clonotype appeared many times. The chain joins TRBV12-3 or TRBV12-4 to TRBJ2-3; a possible D gene is TRBD1 (5 bases). There are 14 residues in the CDR3. V was shortened by 3 bases and J by 2 bases, with 9 bases between the two germline ends. CDR3 DNA: TGTGCCAGCAGTTTTGGACACCTCACAGATACGCAGTATTTT. Protein sequence: CASSFGHLTDTQYF.